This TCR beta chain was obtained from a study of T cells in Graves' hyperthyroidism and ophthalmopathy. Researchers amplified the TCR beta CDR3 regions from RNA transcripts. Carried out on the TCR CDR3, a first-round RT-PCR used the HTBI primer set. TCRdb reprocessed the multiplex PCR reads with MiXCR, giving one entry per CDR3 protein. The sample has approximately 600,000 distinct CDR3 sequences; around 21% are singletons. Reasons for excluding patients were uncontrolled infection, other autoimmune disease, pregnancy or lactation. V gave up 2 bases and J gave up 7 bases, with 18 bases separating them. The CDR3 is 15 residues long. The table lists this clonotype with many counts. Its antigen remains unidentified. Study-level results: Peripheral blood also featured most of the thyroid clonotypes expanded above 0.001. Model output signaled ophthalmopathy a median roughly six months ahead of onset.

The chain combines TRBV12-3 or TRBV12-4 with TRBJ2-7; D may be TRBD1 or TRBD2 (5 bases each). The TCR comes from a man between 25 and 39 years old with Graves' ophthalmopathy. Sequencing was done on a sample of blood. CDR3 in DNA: TGTGCCAGCAGTTTAACGGGACCCGCCAGAGGAGAGCAGTACTTC. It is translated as CASSLTGPARGEQYF.